Following are 5 T cell receptor beta chains from one sample sequenced in a study of vaccination and CD4 T cells after COVID-19. Cultured CD4+ T cell DNA underwent sequencing with the Oncomine TCR Beta short-read assay. TCRdb ran MiXCR on the PCR reads and lists one entry per CDR3 protein. The sample lists 5,500 to 8,000 distinct CDR3 sequences, 50% seen once, with about 35% in the top ten. Treatment noted: approximately 10-day PBMC culture with coronavirus spike peptide pools or control peptides (ViraFEST assay). During the years 2011-2018, before the COVID-19 pandemic, the unexposed donor's CD4+ T cells were collected. These receptors' targets are unknown. The sequenced sample consisted of CD4+ T cells from blood, cultured in vitro. The receptors were gathered from a human donor in good health.

The gene calls are TRBV6-4 and TRBJ2-3; D ambiguous. V shed 8 bases and J shed 2 bases, with 14 bases lying between them. Germline V gene lookup returns CDR1 MRHNA and CDR2 SNTAGT. CDR3 length equals 14 residues. CDR3 protein: CASRPERHTDTQYF. In DNA form, the CDR3 reads TGTGCCAGCCGGCCAGAAAGGCACACAGATACGCAGTATTTT.

This clonotype was picked up a small number of times. CDR3 in amino acids: CASSARTAQYQPQHF. The DNA of the CDR3 is TGTGCCAGTAGCGCTCGGACAGCCCAATATCAGCCCCAGCATTTT. The V gene is TRBV19, the J gene TRBJ1-5, with D possibly being TRBD1 (6 bases). V gave up 6 bases and J gave up 5 bases, with 17 bases separating them. The CDR3 contains 15 residues. Germline V gene data show CDR1 as LNHDA and CDR2 as SQIVND (reference sequence).

This clonotype was picked up a small number of times. The chain links TRBV6-5 to TRBJ1-1, with D maybe TRBD1 (5 bases). V was cut by 2 bases and J by 3 bases, with 13 bases left in between. Looked up from germline, CDR1 is MNHEY and CDR2 is SVGAGI. CDR3 length equals 15 residues. CDR3 protein: CASSYPQEGDTEAFF. The CDR3 DNA reads as TGTGCCAGCAGTTACCCACAGGAGGGAGACACTGAAGCTTTCTTT.

In this sample, this clonotype turned up a few times. The chain uses TRBV7-2 and TRBJ2-5, with D unclear. V was trimmed by 4 bases and J by 8 bases, leaving 17 bases between them. The CDR3 is 14 residues long. The germline V gene has CDR1 SGHTA and CDR2 FQGNSA. The CDR3 DNA follows: TGTGCCAGCAGCTACGATACAATTTCTGAAACCCAGTACTTC. Residues: CASSYDTISETQYF.

This clonotype was detected once. The V gene is TRBV7-3, the J gene TRBJ2-3; the D gene is possibly TRBD1 (6 bases). The ends were cut back, 5 bases at V and 0 bases at J, with 18 bases in the middle. The CDR3 runs to 17 residues. Germline V gives CDR1 SGHTA, CDR2 FQGTGA. DNA for the CDR3: TGTGCCAGCAGCGAAGACAGGTCATTACCTAGCACAGATACGCAGTATTTT. Protein sequence: CASSEDRSLPSTDTQYF.